This paragraph covers one T cell receptor (beta chain) sequence. V was clipped by 4 bases and J by 2 bases, with 14 bases between them. There are 15 residues in the CDR3. Germline V gives CDR1 KGHSH, CDR2 LQKENI. These data belong to a study of cytomegalovirus exposure and HLA in healthy donors. The study ran its PCR with 60 Vbeta and 13 Jbeta primers. Generated by immunoSEQ multiplex PCR, the TCRdb table keeps only in-frame clones and is missing some. The table includes around 200,000 clones, less than 85% detected once. Specimen: PBMCs. The source of this sequence is a girl aged 2 to 9 in good health and CMV-seronegative. The chain links TRBV18 to TRBJ1-1; D not resolved. DNA for the CDR3: TGTGCCAGCTCACTACAAACCGGGTATAACACTGAAGCTTTCTTT. Protein product: CASSLQTGYNTEAFF. Based on the CDR3 plus reference TRBV18 and TRBJ1-1, the full variable domain is NAGVMQNPRHLVRRRGQEARLRCSPMKGHSHVYWYRQLPEEGLKFMVYLQKENIIDESGMPKERFSAEFPKEGPSILRIQQVVRGDSAAYFCASSLQTGYNTEAFFGQGTRLTVV.